Included here is one TCR beta chain sequence, with context. This sample is drawn from a study of blood T cell repertoires in COVID-19. Study at large: Researchers got acute and convalescent COVID-19 samples from the United States, Italy and Spain. PBMCs, B-cell-depleted T cells, or T cells provided the cDNA or gDNA that made up the material.

In the source study's methods: Reference gene primer amplification gave nucleated cell count estimates. Profiled with immunoSEQ multiplex PCR; TCRdb holds only in-frame clones, not every one. D and trimming come from the DNA, and the V and J calls and clone size come from that table. This table has some 200,000 clones, about 85% appearing once. This CDR3 is 13 amino acids long. Germline V gene lookup returns CDR1 KGHSH and CDR2 LQKENI. Trimming at V came to 3 bases and at J to 8 bases, leaving 3 bases not matched to a gene. The TCR sequence derives from a man in his forties or fifties who had recovered from COVID-19. The sample taken for sequencing was peripheral blood. This chain connects TRBV18 to TRBJ2-1; TRBD1 aligns across 8 bases. The CDR3 nucleotides are TGTGCCAGCTCACCGCAGGGGGCCTATGAGCAGTTCTTC. Amino acid sequence: CASSPQGAYEQFF.